This T cell receptor (beta chain) was documented in a study of T cell changes during pregnancy in multiple sclerosis. This clone was recorded once. This table comes from immunoSEQ multiplex PCR, and its TCRdb copy is limited to in-frame clones, with some not included. The sample contains about 130,000 clones, roughly 96% of which appear only once. This CDR3 has 15 residues. Germline CDR1 LNHDA, CDR2 SQIVND (reference sequence). The germline V and J ends were trimmed by 5 bases and 4 bases, with 17 bases remaining between them. The chain is built from TRBV19 and TRBJ2-5, with D perhaps matching TRBD1 (6 bases). The clonotype comes from a female donor with multiple sclerosis, enrolled in a pregnancy study. Sequenced material: peripheral blood, taken after pregnancy. CDR3 sequence reads: CASSAGTSYPETQYF. The CDR3, as DNA: TGTGCCAGTAGTGCAGGGACAAGCTACCCAGAGACCCAGTACTTC.